This is a list of T cell receptor beta chains from one sample in a study of beta chain features in type 1 diabetes. Clones were read by immunoSEQ multiplex PCR, and TCRdb kept only the in-frame ones, dropping some. The table has about 900,000 clones, around a sixth seen once. Sequences were obtained from naive CD4+ T cells from blood. Receptor source: a woman under 30 in good health. CDR3s include the opening cysteine and the closing phenylalanine or tryptophan. Fields, in order: CDR3 length, V gene, clone size, J gene, D gene, CDR3 DNA, CDR3 protein. D genes are given only for firm matches. Where a row states a size, it is once, few, many or the class of an expanded clone; other rows omit it.

len: 16; v_gene: TRBV7-2; abundance: few; j_gene: TRBJ2-3; d_gene: -; CDR3nt: TGTGCCAGCAGCTTTGGCCCGGTCGTAAGCACAGATACGCAGTATTTT; CDR3aa: CASSFGPVVSTDTQYF
len: 16; v_gene: TRBV29-1; abundance: -; j_gene: TRBJ2-1; d_gene: -; CDR3nt: TGCAGCGTTGAAGACGTAGCGGTGAGCTCCTACAATGAGCAGTTCTTC; CDR3aa: CSVEDVAVSSYNEQFF
len: 16; v_gene: TRBV19; abundance: -; j_gene: TRBJ1-3; d_gene: TRBD1; CDR3nt: TGTGCCACAACCGGGACAGTCAAAATCTCTGGAAACACCATATATTTT; CDR3aa: CATTGTVKISGNTIYF
len: 17; v_gene: TRBV29-1; abundance: -; j_gene: TRBJ2-7; d_gene: -; CDR3nt: TGCAGCGTACTACCGACAAGAACCGGGACTCTTCGCTACGAGCAGTACTTC; CDR3aa: CSVLPTRTGTLRYEQYF
len: 13; v_gene: TRBV14; abundance: once; j_gene: TRBJ1-1; d_gene: -; CDR3nt: TGTGCCAGCAGTCCATACAGGGTCTCTGAAGCTTTCTTT; CDR3aa: CASSPYRVSEAFF
len: 16; v_gene: TRBV9; abundance: -; j_gene: TRBJ1-6; d_gene: -; CDR3nt: TGTGCCAGCAGCGTAGATGGCGCCGGTAATTGGTCACCCCTCCACTTT; CDR3aa: CASSVDGAGNWSPLHF
len: 15; v_gene: TRBV25-1; abundance: -; j_gene: TRBJ2-2; d_gene: TRBD1; CDR3nt: TGTGCCAGCAGTCGCACGGGACAGGGGACCGGGGAGCTGTTTTTT; CDR3aa: CASSRTGQGTGELFF
len: 14; v_gene: TRBV4-3; abundance: -; j_gene: TRBJ2-2; d_gene: -; CDR3nt: TGCGCCAGCAGCCAAGTCTTGAGGGCCGGGGAGCTGTTTTTT; CDR3aa: CASSQVLRAGELFF
len: 15; v_gene: TRBV7-2; abundance: few; j_gene: TRBJ2-7; d_gene: -; CDR3nt: TGTGCCAGCAGCTTAGCAGGGGCGAAGAGTTACGAGCAGTACTTC; CDR3aa: CASSLAGAKSYEQYF
len: 13; v_gene: TRBV9; abundance: -; j_gene: TRBJ2-3; d_gene: -; CDR3nt: TGTGCCAGCAGCGTGGACAGAACAGATACGCAGTATTTT; CDR3aa: CASSVDRTDTQYF
len: 17; v_gene: TRBV7-8; abundance: -; j_gene: TRBJ2-3; d_gene: TRBD2; CDR3nt: TGTGCCAGCAGCTCCTGGACTAGCGGGTTAAACACAGATACGCAGTATTTT; CDR3aa: CASSSWTSGLNTDTQYF
len: 12; v_gene: TRBV6-5; abundance: -; j_gene: TRBJ1-3; d_gene: -; CDR3nt: TGTGCCAGCAGCCCACAGGGAAACACCATATATTTT; CDR3aa: CASSPQGNTIYF
len: 15; v_gene: TRBV5-1; abundance: -; j_gene: TRBJ2-3; d_gene: -; CDR3nt: TGCGCCAGCAGCTTGCTCGCGGGTTCGGCAGATACGCAGTATTTT; CDR3aa: CASSLLAGSADTQYF
len: 18; v_gene: TRBV10-3; abundance: -; j_gene: TRBJ2-6; d_gene: TRBD1; CDR3nt: TGTGCCCTGAGAGACCGGGACAGGCATCTTTCTGGGGCCAACGTCCTGACTTTC; CDR3aa: CALRDRDRHLSGANVLTF